This T cell receptor (beta chain) was obtained from a study of low-dose radiotherapy and immunotherapy resistance in tumors. The overall study: The study administered intravenous cyclophosphamide at 200 mg/m2 every two weeks, one day ahead of radiation and immunotherapy.

This clonotype was recorded at least ten times. Time point meaning: after trial treatment. The treatment was: LDRT plus nivolumab, ipilimumab, low-dose cyclophosphamide and aspirin (RACIN trial). Low-dose radiotherapy and low-dose cyclophosphamide, together with aspirin, ipilimumab and nivolumab, were given to donors. Alpha and beta chains were covered, as first-strand cDNA relied on TRAV- and TRBV-specific primers. Over about 19 PCR cycles, TCRs were amplified from a constant-region primer and V-primer adapter. MiXCR was run by TCRdb on the reads, yielding one entry per CDR3 protein. The sample yields 65,000 to 95,000 distinct CDR3 sequences, around a sixth seen once. The receptor was derived from a male donor with prostate cancer. Here the sequenced sample was PBMCs, taken after low-dose radiotherapy plus immunotherapy.

The CDR3 bases are TGTGCCAGCAGTCAGATGGGACAGGGGAGAAATGAGCAGTTCTTC. It translates to CASSQMGQGRNEQFF. V is TRBV27 and J is TRBJ2-1; 10 positions match TRBD1. Germline CDR1 and CDR2: MNHEY and SMNVEV (reference sequence). Germline trimming cut 5 bases from V and 7 bases from J; bases unmatched to any gene: 8. The CDR3 spans 15 residues.